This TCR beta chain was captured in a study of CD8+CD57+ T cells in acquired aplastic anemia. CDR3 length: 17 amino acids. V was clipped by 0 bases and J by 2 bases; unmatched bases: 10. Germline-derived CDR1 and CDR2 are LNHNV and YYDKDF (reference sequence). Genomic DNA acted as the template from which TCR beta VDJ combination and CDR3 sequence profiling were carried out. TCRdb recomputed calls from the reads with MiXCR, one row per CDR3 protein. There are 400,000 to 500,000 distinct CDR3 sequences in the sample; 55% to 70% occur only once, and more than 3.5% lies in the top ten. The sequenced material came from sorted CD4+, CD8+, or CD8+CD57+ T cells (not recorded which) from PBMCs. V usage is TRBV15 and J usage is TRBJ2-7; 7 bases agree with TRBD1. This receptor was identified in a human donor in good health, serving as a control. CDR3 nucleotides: TGTGCCACCAGCAGAGATCTGTCCCGGGACAGTACCTACGAGCAGTACTTC. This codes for CATSRDLSRDSTYEQYF.